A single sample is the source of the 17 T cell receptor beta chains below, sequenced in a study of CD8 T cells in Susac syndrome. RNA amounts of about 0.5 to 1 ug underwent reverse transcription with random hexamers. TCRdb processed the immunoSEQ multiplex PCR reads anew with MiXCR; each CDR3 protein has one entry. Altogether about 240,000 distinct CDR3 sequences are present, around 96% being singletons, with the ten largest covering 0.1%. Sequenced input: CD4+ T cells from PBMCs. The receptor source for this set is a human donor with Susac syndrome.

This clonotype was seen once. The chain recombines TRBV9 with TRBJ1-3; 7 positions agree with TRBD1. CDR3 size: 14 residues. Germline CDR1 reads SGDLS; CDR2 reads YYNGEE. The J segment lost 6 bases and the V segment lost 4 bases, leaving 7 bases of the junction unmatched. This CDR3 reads CASSRGQDENTIYF. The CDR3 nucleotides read TGTGCCAGCAGCCGCGGACAGGATGAAAACACCATATATTTT.

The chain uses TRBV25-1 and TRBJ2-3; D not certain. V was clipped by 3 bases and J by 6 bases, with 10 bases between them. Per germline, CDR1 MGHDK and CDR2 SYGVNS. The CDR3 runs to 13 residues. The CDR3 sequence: CASSDQPSDTQYF. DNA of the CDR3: TGTGCCAGCAGTGACCAACCCTCGGATACGCAGTATTTT.

CDR3 sequence reads: CSASTSGRGYEQYF. CDR3 coding DNA: TGCAGTGCTAGCACTAGCGGGAGGGGCTACGAGCAGTACTTC. The chain recombines TRBV20-1 with TRBJ2-7; TRBD2 matches at 13 bases. Germline assignment: CDR1 DFQATT and CDR2 SNEGSKA (reference sequence). V trimming: 3 bases; J trimming: 3 bases; junction bases outside the gene matches: 2. The CDR3 extends over 14 amino acids.

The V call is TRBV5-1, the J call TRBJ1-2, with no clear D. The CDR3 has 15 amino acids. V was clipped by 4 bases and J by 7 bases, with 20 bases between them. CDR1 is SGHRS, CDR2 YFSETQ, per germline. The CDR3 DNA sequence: TGCGCCAGCAGCGTGGGCCGACCCCGCGCGGCTGGCTACACCTTC. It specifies CASSVGRPRAAGYTF.

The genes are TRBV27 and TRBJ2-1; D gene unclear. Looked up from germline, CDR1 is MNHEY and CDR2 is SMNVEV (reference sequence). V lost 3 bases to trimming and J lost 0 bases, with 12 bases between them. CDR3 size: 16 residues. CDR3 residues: CASSFLPIRSYNEQFF. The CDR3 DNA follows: TGTGCCAGCAGTTTTCTCCCAATCCGCTCCTACAATGAGCAGTTCTTC.

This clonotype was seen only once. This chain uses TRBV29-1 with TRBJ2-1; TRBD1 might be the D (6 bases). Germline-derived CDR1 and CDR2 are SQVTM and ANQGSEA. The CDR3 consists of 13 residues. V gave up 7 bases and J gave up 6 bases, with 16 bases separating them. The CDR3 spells CSGAGTPGNEQFF. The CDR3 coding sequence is TGCAGCGGAGCCGGGACACCAGGCAATGAGCAGTTCTTC.

CDR3 region: CASSDGQGGLNTEAFF. In nucleotides, the CDR3 is TGTGCCAGCAGTGACGGGCAGGGCGGCCTGAACACTGAAGCTTTCTTT. The chain uses TRBV2 and TRBJ1-1; weak D call: TRBD1 (5 bases). The CDR3 length is 16 residues. With 3 bases removed from V and 0 bases from J, the gap between germline ends came to 14 bases. Germline values: CDR1 SNHLY, CDR2 FYNNEI.

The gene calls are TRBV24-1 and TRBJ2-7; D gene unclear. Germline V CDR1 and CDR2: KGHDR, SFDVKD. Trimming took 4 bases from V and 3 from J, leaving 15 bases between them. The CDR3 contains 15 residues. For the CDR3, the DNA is TGTGCCACCAGTGACCCAAAGGACCGTTTCTACGAGCAGTACTTC. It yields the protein CATSDPKDRFYEQYF.

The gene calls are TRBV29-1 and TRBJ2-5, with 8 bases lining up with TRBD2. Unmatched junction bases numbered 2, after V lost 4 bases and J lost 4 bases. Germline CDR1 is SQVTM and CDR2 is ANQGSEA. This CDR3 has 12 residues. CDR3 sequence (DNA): TGCAGCGTTGTCGGGGGGGTAGAGACCCAGTACTTC. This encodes CSVVGGVETQYF.

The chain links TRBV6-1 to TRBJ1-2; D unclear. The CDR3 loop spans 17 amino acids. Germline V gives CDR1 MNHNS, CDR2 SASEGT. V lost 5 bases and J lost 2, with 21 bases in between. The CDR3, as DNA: TGTGCCAGCAGTACCACGAAAGCCGGGCCTCGGAACTATGGCTACACCTTC. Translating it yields CASSTTKAGPRNYGYTF.

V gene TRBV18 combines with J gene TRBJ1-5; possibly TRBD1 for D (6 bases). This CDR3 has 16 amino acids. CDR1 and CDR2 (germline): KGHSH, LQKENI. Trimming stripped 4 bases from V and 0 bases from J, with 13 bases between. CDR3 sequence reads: CASSLSTGNSNQPQHF. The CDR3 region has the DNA TGTGCCAGCTCACTCTCCACAGGGAATAGCAATCAGCCCCAGCATTTT. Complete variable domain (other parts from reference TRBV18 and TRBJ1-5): NAGVMQNPRHLVRRRGQEARLRCSPMKGHSHVYWYRQLPEEGLKFMVYLQKENIIDESGMPKERFSAEFPKEGPSILRIQQVVRGDSAAYFCASSLSTGNSNQPQHFGDGTRLSIL.

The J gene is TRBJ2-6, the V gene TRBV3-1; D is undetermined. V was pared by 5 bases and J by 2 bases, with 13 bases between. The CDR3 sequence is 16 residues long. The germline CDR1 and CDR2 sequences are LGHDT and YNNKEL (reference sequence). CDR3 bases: TGTGCCAGCAGCTTGCGGAGTGGGGCTGGGGCCAACGTCCTGACTTTC. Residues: CASSLRSGAGANVLTF. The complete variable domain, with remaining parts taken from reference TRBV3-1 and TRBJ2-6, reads DTAVSQTPKYLVTQMGNDKSIKCEQNLGHDTMYWYKQDSKKFLKIMFSYNNKELIINETVPNRFSPKSPDKAHLNLHINSLELGDSAVYFCASSLRSGAGANVLTFGAGSRLTVL.

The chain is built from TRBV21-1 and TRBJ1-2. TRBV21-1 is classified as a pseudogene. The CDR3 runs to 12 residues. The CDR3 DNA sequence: TGTGCCAGCAGCAACGGGCAGCTTGGCTACACCTTC. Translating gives CASSNGQLGYTF.

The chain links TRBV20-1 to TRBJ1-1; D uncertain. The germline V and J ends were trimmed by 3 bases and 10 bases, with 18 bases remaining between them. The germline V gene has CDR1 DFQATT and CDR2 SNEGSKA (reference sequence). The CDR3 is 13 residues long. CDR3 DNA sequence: TGCAGTGCTAGTTTGGACGACTGGCAGGCAGCTTTCTTT. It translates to CSASLDDWQAAFF.

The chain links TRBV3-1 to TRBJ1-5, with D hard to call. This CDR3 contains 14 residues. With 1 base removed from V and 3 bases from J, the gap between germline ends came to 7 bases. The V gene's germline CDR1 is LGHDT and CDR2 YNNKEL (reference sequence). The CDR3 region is CASSQAGSNQPQHF. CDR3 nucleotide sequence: TGTGCCAGCAGCCAAGCTGGGTCCAATCAGCCCCAGCATTTT.

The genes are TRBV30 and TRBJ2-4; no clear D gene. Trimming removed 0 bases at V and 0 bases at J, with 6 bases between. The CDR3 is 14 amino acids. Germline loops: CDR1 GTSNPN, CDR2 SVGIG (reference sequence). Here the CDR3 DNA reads TGTGCCTGGAGTGTTTCTTTAGCCAAAAACATTCAGTACTTC. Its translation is CAWSVSLAKNIQYF. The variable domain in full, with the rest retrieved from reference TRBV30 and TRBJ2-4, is SQTIHQWPATLVQPVGSPLSLECTVEGTSNPNLYWYRQAAGRGLQLLFYSVGIGQISSEVPQNLSASRPQDRQFILSSKKLLLSDSGFYLCAWSVSLAKNIQYFGAGTRLSVL.

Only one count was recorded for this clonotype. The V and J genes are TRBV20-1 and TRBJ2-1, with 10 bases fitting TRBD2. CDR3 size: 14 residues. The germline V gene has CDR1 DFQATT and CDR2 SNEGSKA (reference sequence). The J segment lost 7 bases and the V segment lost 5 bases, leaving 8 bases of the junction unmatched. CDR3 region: CSAPPLAGVNEQFF. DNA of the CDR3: TGCAGTGCTCCCCCCCTAGCGGGAGTAAATGAGCAGTTCTTC.